The present entry profiles one T cell receptor (beta chain) with its context. This specimen comes from a study of shared clonotypes between healthy human individuals. Clones were read by immunoSEQ multiplex PCR, and TCRdb kept only the in-frame ones, dropping some. The table shows around 640,000 clones, with about 95% occurring only once. Naive CD8 cells lacked CD45RO and underwent positive selection for CCR7, leaving out terminally differentiated effector memory CD45RA+ cells. The clonotype originates from a woman aged 25-40 years in good health. Sequenced input: naive CD8+ T cells sorted from blood.

Here the CDR3 DNA reads TGCAGTGCTAATAGGCTGGATGAGCAGTTCTTC. Protein product: CSANRLDEQFF. The gene calls are TRBV20-1 and TRBJ2-1; D is undetermined. The CDR3 extends over 11 amino acids. Per germline, CDR1 DFQATT and CDR2 SNEGSKA (reference sequence). With 4 bases removed from V and 8 bases from J, the gap between germline ends came to 9 bases.